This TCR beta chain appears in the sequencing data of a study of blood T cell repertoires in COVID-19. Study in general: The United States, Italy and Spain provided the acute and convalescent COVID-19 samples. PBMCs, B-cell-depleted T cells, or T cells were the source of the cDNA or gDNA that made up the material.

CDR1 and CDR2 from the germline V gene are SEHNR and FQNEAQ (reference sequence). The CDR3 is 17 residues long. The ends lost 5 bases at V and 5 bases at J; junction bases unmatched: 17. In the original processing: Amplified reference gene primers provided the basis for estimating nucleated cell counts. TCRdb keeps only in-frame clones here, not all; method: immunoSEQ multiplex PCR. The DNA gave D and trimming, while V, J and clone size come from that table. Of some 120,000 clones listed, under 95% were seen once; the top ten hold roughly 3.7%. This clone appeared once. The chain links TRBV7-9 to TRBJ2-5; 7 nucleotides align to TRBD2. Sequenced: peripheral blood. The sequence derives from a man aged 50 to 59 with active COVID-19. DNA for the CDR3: TGTGCCAGCAGCAGCTCCCGGTCGACTAGCATGTTGGAGACCCAGTACTTC. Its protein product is CASSSSRSTSMLETQYF.